The TCR beta chain under discussion was sequenced for a study of T cell repertoires in cytomegalovirus infection. Study as a whole: Recently described HLA-C-restricted plus well-studied HLA-B-restricted CMV epitopes were used. Shared public TCR beta signatures pointed to both CMV infection and a matching HLA type. Findings and caveats of the study: Frequencies of public TCR beta families were cumulated, and this identified carriers of CMV plus the relevant HLA. The study found HLA-C-restricted CMV-specific TCR beta clonotypes dominating the ex vivo response.

TCRdb re-analysed the reads in MiXCR, keeping a single row per CDR3 protein. In the table there are approximately 120,000 distinct CDR3 sequences, roughly 32% of which are singletons. As to this clonotype: The antigen remains unidentified.

From germline, CDR1 is SGHDT and CDR2 YYEEEE. This CDR3 is built from 15 residues. The V end was cut by 2 bases, the J end by 0 bases, with 12 bases between. The source of this sequence is a human donor in good health (CMV status not recorded). Some clones in this sample may be carry-over from other donors' samples. Source: CD8+ T cells from cultured PBMCs, taken from culture after CMV antigen stimulation. V usage is TRBV5-6 and J usage is TRBJ2-7, with D tentatively TRBD2 (5 bases). CDR3 sequence reads: CASSFREMSSYEQYF. In DNA form, the CDR3 reads TGTGCCAGCAGCTTCCGGGAAATGAGCTCCTACGAGCAGTACTTC. Full variable domain (rest looked up from reference TRBV5-6 and TRBJ2-7): DAGVTQSPTHLIKTRGQQVTLRCSPKSGHDTVSWYQQALGQGPQFIFQYYEEEERQRGNFPDRFSGHQFPNYSSELNVNALLLGDSALYLCASSFREMSSYEQYFGPGTRLTVT.